The clone carrying this T cell receptor beta chain has just a few counts. The antigen is undetermined. Trimming took off 4 bases at V and 7 bases at J, with 17 bases between the two ends. Germline lookup yields CDR1 MNHEY and CDR2 SVGAGI. The length of the CDR3 is 15 residues. This sample stems from a study of T cell repertoires in aging, cancer and after chemotherapy. General observations from the study: In cancer patients, declining TCR diversity with age involved lost richness and lost evenness.

A mixed TRB-A/B primer pool amplified rearranged TRB by multiplex touch-down PCR. TCRdb redid the calling of the multiplex PCR reads with MiXCR, one entry per CDR3 protein. The profile covers 3,200 or so distinct CDR3 sequences, with about a third appearing a single time and 47% taken by the ten largest. Amplification of TCR beta used genomic DNA extracted from peripheral blood. V and J are TRBV6-5 and TRBJ2-1, with D tentatively TRBD2 (5 bases). This sequence originates from a human donor in good health. The sequenced sample was blood. CDR3 protein: CASSLPGSRGNEQFF. The CDR3 coding sequence is TGTGCCAGCAGTTTACCGGGCTCCCGAGGGAATGAGCAGTTCTTC.